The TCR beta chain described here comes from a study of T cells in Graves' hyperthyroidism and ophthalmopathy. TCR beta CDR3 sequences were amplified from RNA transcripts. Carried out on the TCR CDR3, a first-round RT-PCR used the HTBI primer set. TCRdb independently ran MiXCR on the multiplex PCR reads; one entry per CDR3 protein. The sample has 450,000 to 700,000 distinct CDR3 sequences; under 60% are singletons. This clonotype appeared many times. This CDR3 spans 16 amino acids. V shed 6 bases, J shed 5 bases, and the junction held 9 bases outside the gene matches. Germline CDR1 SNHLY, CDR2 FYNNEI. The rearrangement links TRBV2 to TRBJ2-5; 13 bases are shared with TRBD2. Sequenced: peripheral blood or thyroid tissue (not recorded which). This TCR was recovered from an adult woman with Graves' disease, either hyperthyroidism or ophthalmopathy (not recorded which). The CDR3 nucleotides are TGTGCCAGCAGGTTGACTAGCGGGAGGAATCGGGAGACCCAGTACTTC. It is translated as CASRLTSGRNRETQYF.